The T cell receptor beta chain described here comes from a study of cytomegalovirus exposure and HLA in healthy donors. Researchers ran the PCR with 60 Vbeta and 13 Jbeta primers. The protocol was immunoSEQ multiplex PCR, while the TCRdb copy is restricted to in-frame clones and leaves out a portion. This table has approximately 210,000 clones, about 76% appearing once. Germline values: CDR1 MDHEN, CDR2 SYDVKM. This CDR3 has 13 amino acids. V was pared by 6 bases and J by 9 bases, with 5 bases of the junction left unmatched. The sample was PBMCs. The clonotype was recovered from a woman between 45 and 60 years old in good health and CMV-seronegative. The rearrangement links TRBV28 to TRBJ1-6; 7 bases agree with TRBD1. In DNA, the CDR3 is TGTGCCAGCAGCAGGGGGGCACGTTCACCCCTCCACTTT. Its protein product is CASSRGARSPLHF.